Listed below are T cell receptor beta chains from one sample, sequenced in a study of blood T cell repertoires in COVID-19. The method was immunoSEQ multiplex PCR; TCRdb's version includes in-frame clones alone and lacks a portion of them. Found here are 390,000 or so clones, 89% of them singletons; the top ten hold 3%. The material sequenced was peripheral blood. The source of these receptors is a woman aged 30 to 39 with COVID-19, enrolled during active disease. Both conserved end residues are part of each CDR3. The D gene is left open where the match is weak.

d_call j_call v_call cdr3_nt cdr3_aa
- TRBJ1-5 TRBV5-6 TGTGCCAGCAGCTTACCGGGAACCAATCAGCCCCAGCATTTT CASSLPGTNQPQHF
TRBD2 TRBJ2-2 TRBV10-3 TGTGCCATCAGGAAACTAGCGGGGGAGGACACCGGGGAGCTGTTTTTT CAIRKLAGEDTGELFF
TRBD1 TRBJ2-7 TRBV2 TGTGCCAGCAGTTATCGCACCGGGACAGGGTTTTCCTACGAGCAGTACTTC CASSYRTGTGFSYEQYF
TRBD1 TRBJ2-3 TRBV5-1 TGCGCCAGCAGCCAGAGAGGACAGGGAGTTATTTCAGATACGCAGTATTTT CASSQRGQGVISDTQYF
TRBD1 TRBJ2-1 TRBV6-5 TGTGCCAGCAGCGAGGACAGGGAAGTCACCAATGAGCAGTTCTTC CASSEDREVTNEQFF
TRBD1 TRBJ2-2 TRBV5-1 TGCGCCAGCAGCTTGACCTTCCGCCAGGGGGCGGCCGGGGAGCTGTTTTTT CASSLTFRQGAAGELFF
TRBD2 TRBJ2-5 TRBV5-1 TGCGCCAGCAGCCTGGGACTAGCGGGGGGCGGTCAAGAGACCCAGTACTTC CASSLGLAGGGQETQYF
TRBD2 TRBJ2-5 TRBV24-1 TGTGCCACCGGGGTAGCGGGGAAAGAGACCCAGTACTTC CATGVAGKETQYF
- TRBJ2-5 TRBV29-1 TGCAGCGCCGCTCCGCCGAGCGGGGAGACCCAGTACTTC CSAAPPSGETQYF